The rows below give T cell receptor beta chains drawn from one sample of a study of STAT5B mutations in CD4+ large granular lymphocyte leukemia. Repertoires were generated with immunoSEQ multiplex PCR, while TCRdb's copy carries only in-frame clones and drops some. The sample has 30,000 or so clones, just under 80% seen once. Sequencing was performed on CD4+ T cells from blood buffy coats. The receptors were gathered from a human donor in good health. Each CDR3 is given with its conserved first and last residue. D genes are given only for firm matches. Only part of the rows carry a size: once, few, many, or a class if the clone is expanded.

. . TRBJ2-7 TRBV11-2 TGTGCCAGCAGCTTAAATAGATTCTACGAGCAGTACTTC CASSLNRFYEQYF
once . TRBJ1-3 TRBV5-1 TGCGCCAGCAGCTTGGAAATGAACCGAAACACCATATATTTT CASSLEMNRNTIYF
. . TRBJ1-2 TRBV18 TGTGCCAGCTCACCGCAGGGAAACAACTATGGCTACACCTTC CASSPQGNNYGYTF
. . TRBJ2-3 TRBV5-5 TGTGCCAGCAGCTTGACGTCTAGCACAGATACGCAGTATTTT CASSLTSSTDTQYF
few . TRBJ1-1 TRBV6-5 TGTGCCAGCAGTTACTCTCGGGGAATAACTGAAGCTTTCTTT CASSYSRGITEAFF
. . TRBJ2-1 TRBV10-3 TGTGCCATCGTCAGCGCCTACAATGAGCAGTTCTTC CAIVSAYNEQFF
. . TRBJ2-1 TRBV30 TGTGCCGCTGAGCGGAGCTCCTACAATGAGCAGTTCTTC CAAERSSYNEQFF
few . TRBJ1-5 TRBV7-9 TGTGCCAGCAGCTTTGAGGGGGTGATACCCCAGCATTTT CASSFEGVIPQHF
. TRBD1 TRBJ2-7 TRBV30 TGTGCCTGGAGTGCCACTTCAGGGGGCTACGAGCAGTACTTC CAWSATSGGYEQYF
. . TRBJ2-7 TRBV19 TGTGCCAGTAGTATGGAACTAGTTCCCTACGAGCAGTACTTC CASSMELVPYEQYF
. TRBD1 TRBJ1-5 TRBV12-5 TGTGCTAGTGGTTTGACAGGGGGAGGCCAGCCCCAGCATTTT CASGLTGGGQPQHF
. TRBD1 TRBJ2-2 TRBV7-2 TGTGCCAGCAGCTCGGGACAGGGTGGGACCGGGGAGCTGTTTTTT CASSSGQGGTGELFF
once . TRBJ1-4 TRBV28 TGTGCCAGCAGTTTGAGTCGAAATGAAAAACTGTTTTTT CASSLSRNEKLFF
. . TRBJ2-3 TRBV7-3 TGTGCCAGCAGCTTGTGGGGTCGTGGCACAGATACGCAGTATTTT CASSLWGRGTDTQYF
. TRBD1 TRBJ1-5 TRBV28 TGTGCCAGCAGTTTATCCGGGACAGGGGCTATGCCCCAGCATTTT CASSLSGTGAMPQHF
once . TRBJ2-1 TRBV4-2 TGTGCCAGCAGCCAAGTCGCACCACCGAATGAGCAGTTCTTC CASSQVAPPNEQFF
few . TRBJ1-3 TRBV6-6 TGTGCCAGCCGGGGTTCTGGAAACACCATATATTTT CASRGSGNTIYF
. . TRBJ2-5 TRBV5-1 TGCGCCAGCAGGAGGGTCCTAGGGGTGCAAGAGACCCAGTACTTC CASRRVLGVQETQYF
few . TRBJ1-1 TRBV4-1 TGCGCCAGCAGCCATGGGGCCAGGCAGGGGTCTGAAGCTTTCTTT CASSHGARQGSEAFF